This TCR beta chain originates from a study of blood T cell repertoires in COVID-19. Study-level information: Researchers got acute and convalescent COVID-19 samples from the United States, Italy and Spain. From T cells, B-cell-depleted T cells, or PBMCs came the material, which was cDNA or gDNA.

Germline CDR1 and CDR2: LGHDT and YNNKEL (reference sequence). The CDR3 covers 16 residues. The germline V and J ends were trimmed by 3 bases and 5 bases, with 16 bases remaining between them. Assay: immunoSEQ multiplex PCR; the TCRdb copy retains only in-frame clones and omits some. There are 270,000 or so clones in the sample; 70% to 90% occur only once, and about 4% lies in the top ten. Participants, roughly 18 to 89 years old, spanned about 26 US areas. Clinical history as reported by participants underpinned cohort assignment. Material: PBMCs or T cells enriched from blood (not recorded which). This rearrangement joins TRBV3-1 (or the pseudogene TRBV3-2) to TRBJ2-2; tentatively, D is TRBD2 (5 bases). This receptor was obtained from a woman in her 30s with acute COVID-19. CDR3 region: CASSQNPDSGTGELFF. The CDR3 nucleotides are TGTGCCAGCAGCCAGAATCCAGACTCGGGGACCGGGGAGCTGTTTTTT.